The rows below give T cell receptor beta chains drawn from one sample of a study of CD8 T cells in ankylosing spondylitis. TCRdb recomputed calls from the 5' RACE reads with MiXCR, one row per CDR3 protein. The sample lists about 440,000 distinct CDR3 sequences, roughly 17% seen once, with approximately 1% in the top ten. What was sequenced was blood, either unsorted or a sorted T cell fraction (not recorded which). All receptors come from a male donor with ankylosing spondylitis. Both conserved end residues are part of each CDR3. The order of the fields is V gene, clone size, D gene, J gene, CDR3 DNA, CDR3 protein. D genes are given only for firm matches. Expanded clones are given a class, and other clones once, few, many or no size at all.

v_gene: TRBV19; abundance: .; d_gene: TRBD2; j_gene: TRBJ2-3; CDR3nt: TGTGCCAGTACGGGGACTAGCGGGATAAAAGATACGCAGTATTTT; CDR3aa: CASTGTSGIKDTQYF
v_gene: TRBV20-1; abundance: .; d_gene: TRBD2; j_gene: TRBJ2-2; CDR3nt: TGCAGTGCTAAGATGCGGGCGGGAGCGAACACCGGGGAGCTGTTTTTT; CDR3aa: CSAKMRAGANTGELFF
v_gene: TRBV20-1; abundance: .; d_gene: .; j_gene: TRBJ2-3; CDR3nt: TGCAGTGCTGTGCCGGGCCCGGCGGATACGCAGTATTTT; CDR3aa: CSAVPGPADTQYF
v_gene: TRBV6-5; abundance: few; d_gene: .; j_gene: TRBJ2-7; CDR3nt: TGTGCCAGCAGTTATTGGCCTCAGGGGGGCTACGAGCAGTACTTC; CDR3aa: CASSYWPQGGYEQYF
v_gene: TRBV20-1; abundance: few; d_gene: .; j_gene: TRBJ2-1; CDR3nt: TGCAGTGCCAGGGGCTCCCGCGGGGATAGTGAGCAGTTCTTC; CDR3aa: CSARGSRGDSEQFF
v_gene: TRBV12-3/TRBV12-4; abundance: .; d_gene: TRBD1; j_gene: TRBJ1-2; CDR3nt: TGTGCCAGCACCCCGACAGGGAGTTATGGCTACACCTTC; CDR3aa: CASTPTGSYGYTF
v_gene: TRBV5-1; abundance: few; d_gene: .; j_gene: TRBJ2-6; CDR3nt: TGCGCCAGCAGCTGGGAGTCTGGGGCCAACGTCCTGACTTTC; CDR3aa: CASSWESGANVLTF
v_gene: TRBV29-1; abundance: few; d_gene: .; j_gene: TRBJ1-1; CDR3nt: TGCAGCGTTGAAGATCAACCCGGATTCCCGGCTTTCTTT; CDR3aa: CSVEDQPGFPAFF
v_gene: TRBV3-1; abundance: few; d_gene: TRBD2; j_gene: TRBJ2-1; CDR3nt: TGTGCCAGCAGCCCGGTTAGCGGGGGGGCCGGGAATGAGCAGTTCTTC; CDR3aa: CASSPVSGGAGNEQFF
v_gene: TRBV20-1; abundance: .; d_gene: .; j_gene: TRBJ2-3; CDR3nt: TGCAGTGCTAGATTGCGCGGGACGGCCACAGATACGCAGTATTTT; CDR3aa: CSARLRGTATDTQYF
v_gene: TRBV9; abundance: .; d_gene: .; j_gene: TRBJ2-2; CDR3nt: TGTGCCAGCAGCGCCCAACCGACCGTCACCGGGGAGCTGTTTTTT; CDR3aa: CASSAQPTVTGELFF
v_gene: TRBV6-5; abundance: few; d_gene: .; j_gene: TRBJ2-7; CDR3nt: TGTGCCAGCAGTTATCGACTACAGTCCCCGGGGTTC; CDR3aa: CASSYRLQSPGF
v_gene: TRBV6-5; abundance: few; d_gene: TRBD2; j_gene: TRBJ2-3; CDR3nt: TGTGCCAGCAGTTCCCGACTAGCGGGGACCCTACAACGCACAGATACGCAGTATTTT; CDR3aa: CASSSRLAGTLQRTDTQYF
v_gene: TRBV12-3/TRBV12-4; abundance: .; d_gene: .; j_gene: TRBJ2-1; CDR3nt: TGTGCCAGCAGTTTAACCGGAGGCAACAAGAATGAGCAGTTCTTC; CDR3aa: CASSLTGGNKNEQFF
v_gene: TRBV12-3/TRBV12-4; abundance: .; d_gene: TRBD1; j_gene: TRBJ2-6; CDR3nt: TGTGCCAGCAGTCCCGGACAGGGGCGTTCTGGGGCCAACGTCCTGACTTTC; CDR3aa: CASSPGQGRSGANVLTF
v_gene: TRBV20-1; abundance: .; d_gene: TRBD2; j_gene: TRBJ2-2; CDR3nt: TGCAGTGCCGGGACTAGCGGGAGGGGTACCGGGGAGCTGTTTTTT; CDR3aa: CSAGTSGRGTGELFF
v_gene: TRBV29-1; abundance: few; d_gene: TRBD1; j_gene: TRBJ2-1; CDR3nt: TGCAGCGTTCCGAGACAGGGGGGGGCTGGTGGTGAGCAGTTCTTC; CDR3aa: CSVPRQGGAGGEQFF
v_gene: TRBV6-5; abundance: few; d_gene: .; j_gene: TRBJ1-1; CDR3nt: TGTGCCAGCAGTTACGGGTCACTACGGAACACTGAAGCTTTCTTT; CDR3aa: CASSYGSLRNTEAFF
v_gene: TRBV29-1; abundance: .; d_gene: .; j_gene: TRBJ2-3; CDR3nt: TGCAGCGTTGGAGTGGCAGATACGCAGTATTTT; CDR3aa: CSVGVADTQYF
v_gene: TRBV6-1; abundance: .; d_gene: .; j_gene: TRBJ2-2; CDR3nt: TGTGCCAGGAGCCGGGCTGGGGGGCAGTCGGCGAACACCGGGGAGCTGTTTTTT; CDR3aa: CARSRAGGQSANTGELFF
v_gene: TRBV9; abundance: few; d_gene: TRBD1; j_gene: TRBJ1-2; CDR3nt: TGTGCCAGCAGCGTAGGGGACAGCCCGAACTATGGCTACACCTTC; CDR3aa: CASSVGDSPNYGYTF
v_gene: TRBV10-3; abundance: .; d_gene: TRBD1; j_gene: TRBJ1-1; CDR3nt: TGTGCCATCAGTGAGAGTGACAGGGCTAACACTGAAGCTTTCTTT; CDR3aa: CAISESDRANTEAFF
v_gene: TRBV19; abundance: few; d_gene: .; j_gene: TRBJ1-1; CDR3nt: TGTGCCAGTAGTCCCCGACAGCTTAACACTGAAGCTTTCTTT; CDR3aa: CASSPRQLNTEAFF
v_gene: TRBV5-8; abundance: many; d_gene: .; j_gene: TRBJ1-5; CDR3nt: TGTGCCAGCAGCTGGACAGCATATAGCAATCAGCCCCAGCATTTT; CDR3aa: CASSWTAYSNQPQHF
v_gene: TRBV12-3/TRBV12-4; abundance: many; d_gene: TRBD2; j_gene: TRBJ2-1; CDR3nt: TGTGCCAGCAGTTTATGGGGGTTAGCGGGAGGGCCTAACAATGAGCAGTTCTTC; CDR3aa: CASSLWGLAGGPNNEQFF
v_gene: TRBV12-3/TRBV12-4; abundance: .; d_gene: .; j_gene: TRBJ2-7; CDR3nt: TGTGCCAGCAGCCCCACCGGGCCGGACGAGCAGTACTTC; CDR3aa: CASSPTGPDEQYF